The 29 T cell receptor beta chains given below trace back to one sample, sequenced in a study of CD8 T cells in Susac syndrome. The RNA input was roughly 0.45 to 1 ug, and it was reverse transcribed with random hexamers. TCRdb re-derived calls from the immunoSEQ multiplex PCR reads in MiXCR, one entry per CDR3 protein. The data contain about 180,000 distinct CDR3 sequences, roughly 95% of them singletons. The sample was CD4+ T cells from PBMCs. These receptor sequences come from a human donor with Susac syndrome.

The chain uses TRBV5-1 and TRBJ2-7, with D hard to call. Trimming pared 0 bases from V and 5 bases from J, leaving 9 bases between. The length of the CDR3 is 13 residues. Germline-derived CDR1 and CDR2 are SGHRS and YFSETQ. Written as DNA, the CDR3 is TGCGCCAGCAGCTTGGATAGTTTCAACGAGCAGTACTTC. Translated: CASSLDSFNEQYF.

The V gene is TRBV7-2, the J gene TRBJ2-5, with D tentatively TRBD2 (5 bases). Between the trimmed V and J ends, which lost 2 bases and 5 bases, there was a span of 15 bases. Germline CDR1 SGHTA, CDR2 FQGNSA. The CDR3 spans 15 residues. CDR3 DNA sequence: TGTGCCAGCAGCTTACAAGGCTCGGGGTACGAGACCCAGTACTTC. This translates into CASSLQGSGYETQYF.

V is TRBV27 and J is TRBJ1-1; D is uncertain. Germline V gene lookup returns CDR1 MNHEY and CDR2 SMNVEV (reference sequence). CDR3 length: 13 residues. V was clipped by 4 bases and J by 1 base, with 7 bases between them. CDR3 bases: TGTGCCAGCAGTTCTCCCCAGAACACTGAAGCTTTCTTT. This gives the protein CASSSPQNTEAFF.

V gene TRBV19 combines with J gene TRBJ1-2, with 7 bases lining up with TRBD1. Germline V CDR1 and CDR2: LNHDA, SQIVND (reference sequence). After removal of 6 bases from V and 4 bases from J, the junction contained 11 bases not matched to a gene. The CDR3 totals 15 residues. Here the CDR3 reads CASSLRSTGTYGYTF. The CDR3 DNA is TGTGCCAGTAGCCTTCGGTCGACAGGGACCTATGGCTACACCTTC. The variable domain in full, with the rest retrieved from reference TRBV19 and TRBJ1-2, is DGGITQSPKYLFRKEGQNVTLSCEQNLNHDAMYWYRQDPGQGLRLIYYSQIVNDFQKGDIAEGYSVSREKKESFPLTVTSAQKNPTAFYLCASSLRSTGTYGYTFGSGTRLTVV.

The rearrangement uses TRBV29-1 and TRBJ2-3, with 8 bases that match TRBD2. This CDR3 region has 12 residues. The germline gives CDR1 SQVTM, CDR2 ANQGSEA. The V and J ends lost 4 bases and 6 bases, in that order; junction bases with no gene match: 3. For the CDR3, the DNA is TGCAGCGTTGGACTAGCGAGGGATACGCAGTATTTT. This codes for CSVGLARDTQYF.

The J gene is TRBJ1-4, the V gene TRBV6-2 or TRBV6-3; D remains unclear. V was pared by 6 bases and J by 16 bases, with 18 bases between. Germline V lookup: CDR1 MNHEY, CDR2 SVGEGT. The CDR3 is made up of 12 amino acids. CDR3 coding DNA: TGTGCCAGCAGCTTCCTAGCGGGGTCTCCGTTTTTT. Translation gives CASSFLAGSPFF.

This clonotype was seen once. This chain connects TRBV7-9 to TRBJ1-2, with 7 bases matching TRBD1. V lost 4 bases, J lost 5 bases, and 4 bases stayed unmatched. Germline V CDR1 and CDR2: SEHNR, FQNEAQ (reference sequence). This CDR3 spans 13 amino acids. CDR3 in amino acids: CASSWDSDYGYTF. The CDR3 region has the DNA TGTGCCAGCAGCTGGGACAGCGATTATGGCTACACCTTC.

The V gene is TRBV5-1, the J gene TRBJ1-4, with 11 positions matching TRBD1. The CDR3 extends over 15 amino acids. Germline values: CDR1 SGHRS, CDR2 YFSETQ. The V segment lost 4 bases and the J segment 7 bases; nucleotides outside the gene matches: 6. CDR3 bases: TGCGCCAGCAGCCTCGGGACAGGGGGACGTGAAAAACTGTTTTTT. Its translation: CASSLGTGGREKLFF.

This CDR3 reads CASSPRVAVTDTQYF. The DNA for the CDR3 is TGTGCCAGCAGCCCGAGGGTAGCGGTCACAGATACGCAGTATTTT. This chain connects TRBV7-9 to TRBJ2-3, with D tentatively TRBD2 (6 bases). CDR3 length: 15 residues. Germline V CDR1 and CDR2: SEHNR, FQNEAQ (reference sequence). The V end was cut by 5 bases, the J end by 2 bases, with 14 bases between. The variable domain in full, completed from reference TRBV7-9 and TRBJ2-3, reads DTGVSQNPRHKITKRGQNVTFRCDPISEHNRLYWYRQTLGQGPEFLTYFQNEAQLEKSRLLSDRFSAERPKGSFSTLEIQRTEQGDSAMYLCASSPRVAVTDTQYFGPGTRLTVL.

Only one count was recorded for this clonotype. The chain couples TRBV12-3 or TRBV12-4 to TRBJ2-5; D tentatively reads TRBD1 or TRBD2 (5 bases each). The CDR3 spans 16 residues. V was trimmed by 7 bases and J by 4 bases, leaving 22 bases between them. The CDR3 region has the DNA TGTGCCAGCACATCTAGGGGCAGGGAGACCAGAGAGACCCAGTACTTC. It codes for CASTSRGRETRETQYF.

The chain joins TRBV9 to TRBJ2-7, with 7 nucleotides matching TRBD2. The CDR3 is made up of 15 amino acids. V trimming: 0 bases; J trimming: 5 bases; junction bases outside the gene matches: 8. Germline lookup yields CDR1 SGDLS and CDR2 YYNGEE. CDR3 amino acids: CASSVGAGVVHEQYF. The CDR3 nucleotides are TGTGCCAGCAGCGTAGGGGCGGGAGTCGTCCACGAGCAGTACTTC. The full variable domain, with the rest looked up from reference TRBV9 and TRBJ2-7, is DSGVTQTPKHLITATGQRVTLRCSPRSGDLSVYWYQQSLDQGLQFLIQYYNGEERAKGNILERFSAQQFPDLHSELNLSSLELGDSALYFCASSVGAGVVHEQYFGPGTRLTVT.

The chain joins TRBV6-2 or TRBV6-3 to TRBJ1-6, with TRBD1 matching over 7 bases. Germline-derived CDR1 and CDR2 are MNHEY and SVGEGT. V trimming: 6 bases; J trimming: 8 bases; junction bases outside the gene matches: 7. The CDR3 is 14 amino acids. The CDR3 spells CASSETGNDSPLHF. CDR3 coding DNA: TGTGCCAGCAGCGAGACAGGGAATGATTCACCCCTCCACTTT.

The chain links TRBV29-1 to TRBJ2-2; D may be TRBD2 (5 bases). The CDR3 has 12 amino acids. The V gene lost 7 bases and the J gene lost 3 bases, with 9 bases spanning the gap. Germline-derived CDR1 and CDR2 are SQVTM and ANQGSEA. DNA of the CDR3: TGCAGCGCTGGGCGGGACACCGGGGAGCTGTTTTTT. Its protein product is CSAGRDTGELFF.

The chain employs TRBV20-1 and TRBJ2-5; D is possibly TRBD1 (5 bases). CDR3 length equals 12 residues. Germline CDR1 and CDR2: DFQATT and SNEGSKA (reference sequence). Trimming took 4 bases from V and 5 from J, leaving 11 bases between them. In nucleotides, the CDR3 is TGCAGTGCTAAGACCCAGGGCGAGACCCAGTACTTC. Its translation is CSAKTQGETQYF.

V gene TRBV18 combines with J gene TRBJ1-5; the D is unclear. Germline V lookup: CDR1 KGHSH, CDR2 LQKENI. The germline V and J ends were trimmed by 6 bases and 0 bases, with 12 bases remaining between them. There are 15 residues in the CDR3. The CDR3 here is CASSEDQNSNQPQHF. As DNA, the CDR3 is TGTGCCAGCTCCGAGGACCAAAATAGCAATCAGCCCCAGCATTTT.

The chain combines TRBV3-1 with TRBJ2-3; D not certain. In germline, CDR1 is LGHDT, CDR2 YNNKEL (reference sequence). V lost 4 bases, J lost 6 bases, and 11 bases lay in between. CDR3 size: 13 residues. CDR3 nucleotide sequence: TGTGCCAGCAGCCGACTCAGGTTGGATACGCAGTATTTT. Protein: CASSRLRLDTQYF.

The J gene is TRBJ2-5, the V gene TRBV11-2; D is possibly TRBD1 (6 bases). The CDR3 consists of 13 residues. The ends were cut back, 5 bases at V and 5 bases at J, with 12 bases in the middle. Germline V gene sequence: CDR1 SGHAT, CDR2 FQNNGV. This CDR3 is CASSTDRIETQYF. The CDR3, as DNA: TGTGCCAGCAGCACCGACAGGATTGAGACCCAGTACTTC.

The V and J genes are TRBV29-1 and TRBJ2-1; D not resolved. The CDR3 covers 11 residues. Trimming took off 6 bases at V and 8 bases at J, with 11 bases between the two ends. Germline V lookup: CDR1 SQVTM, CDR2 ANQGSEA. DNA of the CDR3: TGCAGCGTAAGGGTAGCTCATGAGCAGTTCTTC. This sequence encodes CSVRVAHEQFF.

CDR3 nucleotide sequence: TGTGCCAGCAGTGTGGACAGGGGAGTCCTGACTTTC. Translating it yields CASSVDRGVLTF. V is TRBV2 and J is TRBJ2-6; TRBD1 matches 9 bases. There are 12 residues in the CDR3. Germline-derived CDR1 and CDR2 are SNHLY and FYNNEI. Trimming cost V 4 bases and J 13 bases; bases outside gene matches: 2. Looking up the rest from reference TRBV2 and TRBJ2-6 gives the full variable domain: EPEVTQTPSHQVTQMGQEVILRCVPISNHLYFYWYRQILGQKVEFLVSFYNNEISEKSEIFDDQFSVERPDGSNFTLKIRSTKLEDSAMYFCASSVDRGVLTFGAGSRLTVL.

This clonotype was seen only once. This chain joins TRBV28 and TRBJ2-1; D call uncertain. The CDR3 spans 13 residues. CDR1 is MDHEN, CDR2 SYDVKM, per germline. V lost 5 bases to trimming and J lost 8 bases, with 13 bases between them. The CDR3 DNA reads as TGTGCCAGCAGTCCCCTTGACCAGGATGAGCAGTTCTTC. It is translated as CASSPLDQDEQFF.

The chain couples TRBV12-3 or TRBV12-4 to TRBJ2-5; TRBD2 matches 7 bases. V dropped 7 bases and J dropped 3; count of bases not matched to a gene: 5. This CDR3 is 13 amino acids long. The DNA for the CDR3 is TGTGCCAGCAAGCCGCGGGAGAAAGAGACCCAGTACTTC. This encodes CASKPREKETQYF.

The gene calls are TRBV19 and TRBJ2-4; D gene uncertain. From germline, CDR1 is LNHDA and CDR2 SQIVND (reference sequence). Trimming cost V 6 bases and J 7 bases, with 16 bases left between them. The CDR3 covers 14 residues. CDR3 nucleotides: TGTGCCAGTAGACGAAGACAAGCGACGAACATTCAGTACTTC. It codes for CASRRRQATNIQYF.

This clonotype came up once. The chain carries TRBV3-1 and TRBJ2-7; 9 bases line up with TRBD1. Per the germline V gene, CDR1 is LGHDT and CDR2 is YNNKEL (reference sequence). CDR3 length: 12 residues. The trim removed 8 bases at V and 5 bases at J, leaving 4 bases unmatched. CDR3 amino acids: CASQGQGNEQYV. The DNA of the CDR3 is TGTGCCAGCCAAGGACAGGGGAACGAGCAGTACGTC.

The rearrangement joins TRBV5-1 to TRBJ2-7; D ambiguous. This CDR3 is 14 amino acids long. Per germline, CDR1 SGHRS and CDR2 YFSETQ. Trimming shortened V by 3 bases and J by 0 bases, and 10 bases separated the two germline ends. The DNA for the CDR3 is TGCGCCAGCAGCTACGCCGGTGGCTCCTACGAGCAGTACGTC. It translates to CASSYAGGSYEQYV.

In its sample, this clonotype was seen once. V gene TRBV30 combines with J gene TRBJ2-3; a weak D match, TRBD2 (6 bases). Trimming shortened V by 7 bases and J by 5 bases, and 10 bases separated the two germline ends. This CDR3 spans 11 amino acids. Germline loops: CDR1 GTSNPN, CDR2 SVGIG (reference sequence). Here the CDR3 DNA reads TGTGCCTCGCGGGGAGTAGATACGCAGTATTTT. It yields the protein CASRGVDTQYF.

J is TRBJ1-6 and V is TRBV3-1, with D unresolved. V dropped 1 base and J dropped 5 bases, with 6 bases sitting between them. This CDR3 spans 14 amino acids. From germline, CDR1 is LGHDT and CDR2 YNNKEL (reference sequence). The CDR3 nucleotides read TGTGCCAGCAGCCAAGGGGCCAATAATTCACCCCTCCACTTT. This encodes CASSQGANNSPLHF. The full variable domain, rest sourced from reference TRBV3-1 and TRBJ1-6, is DTAVSQTPKYLVTQMGNDKSIKCEQNLGHDTMYWYKQDSKKFLKIMFSYNNKELIINETVPNRFSPKSPDKAHLNLHINSLELGDSAVYFCASSQGANNSPLHFGNGTRLTVT.

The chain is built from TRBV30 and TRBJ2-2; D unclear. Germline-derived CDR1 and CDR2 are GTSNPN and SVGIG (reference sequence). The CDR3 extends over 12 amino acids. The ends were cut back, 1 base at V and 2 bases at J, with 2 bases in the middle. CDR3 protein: CAWSGNTGELFF. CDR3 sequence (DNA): TGTGCCTGGAGTGGTAACACCGGGGAGCTGTTTTTT.

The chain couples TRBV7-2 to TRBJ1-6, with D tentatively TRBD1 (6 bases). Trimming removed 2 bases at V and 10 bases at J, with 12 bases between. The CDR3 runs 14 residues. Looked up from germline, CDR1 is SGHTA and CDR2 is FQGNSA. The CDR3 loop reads CASSLSRGNSPLHF. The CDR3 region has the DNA TGTGCCAGCAGCTTATCCAGGGGTAACTCACCCCTCCACTTT.

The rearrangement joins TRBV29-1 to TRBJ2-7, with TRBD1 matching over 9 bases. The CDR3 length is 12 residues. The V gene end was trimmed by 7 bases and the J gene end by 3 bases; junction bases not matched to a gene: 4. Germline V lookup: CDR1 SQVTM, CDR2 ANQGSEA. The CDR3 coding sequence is TGCAGCGCCGGGACAGGGTTCTACGAGCAGTACTTC. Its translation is CSAGTGFYEQYF.